Listed here are 9 T cell receptor beta chains from one sample, sequenced in a study of T cells in Graves' hyperthyroidism and ophthalmopathy. The investigators amplified TCR beta CDR3 regions from RNA transcripts. Using the HTBI primer set, a first-round RT-PCR was run on the TCR CDR3. TCRdb reanalysed the multiplex PCR reads using MiXCR and keeps one entry per CDR3 protein. The sample includes around 720,000 distinct CDR3 sequences, roughly 32% seen only once; the top ten take approximately 31%. Specimen: blood. Source of these receptors: a middle-aged woman with Graves' hyperthyroidism.

There are many counts of this clonotype. The V call is TRBV20-1, the J call TRBJ2-5; D may be TRBD1 or TRBD2 (6 bases each). V lost 0 bases and J 4 bases, leaving 12 bases between the germline ends. CDR3 length equals 14 residues. Germline values: CDR1 DFQATT, CDR2 SNEGSKA (reference sequence). CDR3 in DNA: TGCAGTGCTAGAGATGTCAGGGGAGGAGAGACCCAGTACTTC. It yields the protein CSARDVRGGETQYF.

The gene calls are TRBV6-6 and TRBJ2-5, with 8 bases lining up with TRBD1. V was pared by 8 bases and J by 2 bases, with 7 bases of the junction left unmatched. This CDR3 is built from 14 residues. Germline loops: CDR1 MNHNY, CDR2 SVGAGI (reference sequence). The CDR3 region is CASLLGQVQETQYF. In DNA, the CDR3 is TGTGCCAGCCTCCTGGGACAGGTTCAAGAGACCCAGTACTTC.

This clonotype was counted ten times or more. The CDR3 DNA reads TGCAGTGCCGCCCGGGGACAGGGGGACACTGAAGCTTTCTTT. Its translation is CSAARGQGDTEAFF. The genes are TRBV20-1 and TRBJ1-1; the match to TRBD1 covers 11 bases. The CDR3 covers 14 residues. V lost 6 bases to trimming and J lost 3 bases; unmatched junction nucleotides: 6. CDR1 and CDR2 from the germline V gene are DFQATT and SNEGSKA (reference sequence).

This clonotype was counted a single time. The gene calls are TRBV12-3 or TRBV12-4 and TRBJ1-3; 8 bases fit TRBD1. The trim removed 8 bases at V and 0 bases at J, leaving 9 bases unmatched. This CDR3 contains 16 residues. The CDR3 nucleotides are TGTGCCAGCTCACGGACAGGGATGAACTCTGGAAACACCATATATTTT. It encodes CASSRTGMNSGNTIYF.

This chain connects TRBV30 to TRBJ1-5; D not resolved. Germline values: CDR1 GTSNPN, CDR2 SVGIG (reference sequence). This CDR3 comprises 13 residues. Trimming cost V 1 base and J 0 bases, with 4 bases left between them. In nucleotides, the CDR3 is TGTGCCTGGAGTGATTATAGCAATCAGCCCCAGCATTTT. Translating it yields CAWSDYSNQPQHF.

This clonotype was observed a handful of times. V and J are TRBV5-6 and TRBJ2-5, with D perhaps being TRBD1 or TRBD2 (5 bases each). Trimming left V 1 base short and J 2 bases short, with 12 bases between. The CDR3 has 15 amino acids. Germline CDR1 and CDR2: SGHDT and YYEEEE. Here the CDR3 reads CASSLQGPTQETQYF. The CDR3 DNA reads as TGTGCCAGCAGCTTGCAGGGACCGACTCAAGAGACCCAGTACTTC. The whole variable domain, remainder taken from reference TRBV5-6 and TRBJ2-5, is DAGVTQSPTHLIKTRGQQVTLRCSPKSGHDTVSWYQQALGQGPQFIFQYYEEEERQRGNFPDRFSGHQFPNYSSELNVNALLLGDSALYLCASSLQGPTQETQYFGPGTRLLVL.

The chain combines TRBV7-2 with TRBJ1-5, with D hard to call. With 5 bases removed from V and 4 bases from J, the gap between germline ends came to 15 bases. CDR1 is SGHTA and CDR2 is FQGNSA in the germline V gene. The length of the CDR3 is 15 residues. The CDR3 sequence: CASSQESRVNQPQHF. The CDR3 DNA sequence: TGTGCCAGCAGCCAAGAATCGCGGGTAAATCAGCCCCAGCATTTT.

This clonotype was picked up many times. The rearrangement links TRBV20-1 to TRBJ2-5, with 9 positions matching TRBD1. Germline values: CDR1 DFQATT, CDR2 SNEGSKA (reference sequence). The junction had 3 bases not matched to a gene; V was cut back by 6 bases and J by 4 bases. The CDR3 consists of 12 residues. The CDR3 nucleotides read TGCAGTGCCGGGACAGGGAGAGAGACCCAGTACTTC. It translates to CSAGTGRETQYF.

As for this clonotype: Given a much more abundant clone one base away, this may be a read error. V usage is TRBV29-1 and J usage is TRBJ2-5, with D perhaps TRBD1 (5 bases). From germline, CDR1 is SQVTM and CDR2 ANQGSEA. The CDR3 loop spans 15 amino acids. In DNA, the CDR3 is TGCGGCGTTGCCATAGCTCGGATAGGGGTTGGGGCCCAGTACTTC. It is translated as CGVAIARIGVGAQYF.